Listed below are T cell receptor beta chains from one sample, sequenced in a study of human T cells and chemical hapten exposure. TCRdb used MiXCR to reprocess the RACE reads, holding one entry per CDR3 protein. The sample yields roughly 100,000 distinct CDR3 sequences, about 9.6% seen once. The sequences come from whole blood, collected in connection with sensitization to the hapten diphenylcyclopropenone (DPC). The origin of the receptors is a woman between 40 and 55 years old with alopecia areata. Some clones in this sample may be carry-over from other donors' samples. Each CDR3 is given with its conserved first and last residue. Fields, in order: V gene, J gene, D gene, clone size, CDR3 DNA, CDR3 protein. D genes are given only for firm matches. Some rows have no size entry. The others give once, few or many, or a class for an expanded clone.

V gene: TRBV6-5
J gene: TRBJ2-5
D gene: -
clone size: few
CDR3 DNA: TGTGCCAGCAGTTACTCAGGGCGTCGAGAGACCCAGTACTTC
CDR3 protein: CASSYSGRRETQYF

V gene: TRBV28
J gene: TRBJ2-7
D gene: TRBD1
clone size: -
CDR3 DNA: TGTGCCAGCACAAACCCAACAGGGGCCTACGAGCAGTACTTC
CDR3 protein: CASTNPTGAYEQYF

V gene: TRBV27
J gene: TRBJ1-5
D gene: -
clone size: many
CDR3 DNA: TGTGCCAGCAGTTTTTCTGGCAATCAGCCCCAGCATTTT
CDR3 protein: CASSFSGNQPQHF

V gene: TRBV18
J gene: TRBJ2-1
D gene: -
clone size: many
CDR3 DNA: TGTGCCAGCTCACCACCGTCCCACATCTTCATCGGGAACAATGAGCAGTTCTTC
CDR3 protein: CASSPPSHIFIGNNEQFF

V gene: TRBV4-3
J gene: TRBJ1-4
D gene: TRBD1
clone size: -
CDR3 DNA: TGCGCCAGCAGCCACGGGGACAGGAATTCTGAAAAACTGTTTTTT
CDR3 protein: CASSHGDRNSEKLFF

V gene: TRBV5-1
J gene: TRBJ2-6
D gene: TRBD1
clone size: many
CDR3 DNA: TGCGCCAGCAGCCATCCGGTCGGCAGGGGGACGGGGGCCAACGTCCTGACTTTC
CDR3 protein: CASSHPVGRGTGANVLTF

V gene: TRBV29-1
J gene: TRBJ1-5
D gene: -
clone size: -
CDR3 DNA: TGCAGCGTTGGGAGCAGCAATCAGCCCCAGCATTTT
CDR3 protein: CSVGSSNQPQHF

V gene: TRBV28
J gene: TRBJ2-7
D gene: -
clone size: -
CDR3 DNA: TGTGCCAGCAGTTATACCTACGAGCAGTACTTC
CDR3 protein: CASSYTYEQYF

V gene: TRBV18
J gene: TRBJ1-5
D gene: TRBD1
clone size: many
CDR3 DNA: TGTGCCAGCTCACCGGGACAGGGGGCTACCAATCAGCCCCAGCATTTT
CDR3 protein: CASSPGQGATNQPQHF

V gene: TRBV29-1
J gene: TRBJ2-7
D gene: TRBD1
clone size: -
CDR3 DNA: TGCAGTGTGGGACAGCCCCCCGAGCAGTACTTC
CDR3 protein: CSVGQPPEQYF

V gene: TRBV11-2
J gene: TRBJ2-1
D gene: TRBD2
clone size: few
CDR3 DNA: TGTGCCAGCAGACTAGCGCCTAGCTCCTACAATGAGCAGTTCTTC
CDR3 protein: CASRLAPSSYNEQFF

V gene: TRBV28
J gene: TRBJ1-6
D gene: -
clone size: many
CDR3 DNA: TGTGCCAGCAGCCCGCCGGGCGTCGGTCCTTCACCCCTCCACTTT
CDR3 protein: CASSPPGVGPSPLHF

V gene: TRBV5-1
J gene: TRBJ1-1
D gene: TRBD1
clone size: many
CDR3 DNA: TGCGCCAGCAACCAGGGGGAGGCCACTGAAGCTTTCTTT
CDR3 protein: CASNQGEATEAFF

V gene: TRBV19
J gene: TRBJ2-1
D gene: TRBD2
clone size: -
CDR3 DNA: TGTGCCAGTATGTATCTTCCCGCGGGAGGGAGCAATGAGCAGTTCTTC
CDR3 protein: CASMYLPAGGSNEQFF

V gene: TRBV27
J gene: TRBJ1-3
D gene: -
clone size: few
CDR3 DNA: TGTGCCAGCAGTTTACAGGGTTCTGGAAACACCATATATTTT
CDR3 protein: CASSLQGSGNTIYF

V gene: TRBV7-6
J gene: TRBJ2-3
D gene: -
clone size: few
CDR3 DNA: TGTGCCAGCAGCTTAGAAGGCGGGACAGATACGCAGTATTTT
CDR3 protein: CASSLEGGTDTQYF

V gene: TRBV7-9
J gene: TRBJ2-1
D gene: TRBD2
clone size: many
CDR3 DNA: TGTGCCAGCAGCTTCAGCGGACTAGCGGCCCACAATGAGCAGTTCTTC
CDR3 protein: CASSFSGLAAHNEQFF

V gene: TRBV7-9
J gene: TRBJ2-3
D gene: TRBD2
clone size: -
CDR3 DNA: TGTGCCAGCAGCTTAAATAGCGGGAGGGGTGCAGATACGCAGTATTTT
CDR3 protein: CASSLNSGRGADTQYF

V gene: TRBV5-4
J gene: TRBJ1-4
D gene: TRBD1
clone size: many
CDR3 DNA: TGTGCCAGCAGCTTGGCCCCAGGGGGCGCCGGGAATGAAAAACTGTTTTTT
CDR3 protein: CASSLAPGGAGNEKLFF

V gene: TRBV25-1
J gene: TRBJ2-7
D gene: -
clone size: -
CDR3 DNA: TGTGCCAGCAAGAGGGAACGGGGCCGAGCCTACGAGCAGTACTTC
CDR3 protein: CASKRERGRAYEQYF

V gene: TRBV4-3
J gene: TRBJ2-1
D gene: TRBD2
clone size: -
CDR3 DNA: TGCGCCAGCAGCCAAGGACTACTAGCGGACTCCTACAATGAGCAGTTCTTC
CDR3 protein: CASSQGLLADSYNEQFF

V gene: TRBV6-4
J gene: TRBJ2-1
D gene: TRBD1
clone size: many
CDR3 DNA: TGTGCCAGCAGTGACTCGCGGACAGGGGGCAATGAGCAGTTCTTC
CDR3 protein: CASSDSRTGGNEQFF